The 32 T cell receptor beta chains listed next were all sequenced from one sample in a study of T cells after yellow fever vaccination. One entry per CDR3 protein results from TCRdb running MiXCR on the 5' RACE reads. The sample shows approximately 160,000 distinct CDR3 sequences, 7% to 10% of them seen only once. The input for sequencing was CD8+ T cells sorted from PBMCs, taken 45 days after the yellow fever booster vaccination. These TCRs come from a man younger than 35 who received the YFV17D yellow fever vaccine.

V and J are TRBV7-9 and TRBJ2-5; D possibly matches TRBD1 or TRBD2 (6 bases each). CDR3 length: 16 amino acids. V lost 5 bases to trimming and J lost 1 base, with 17 bases between them. The germline gives CDR1 SEHNR, CDR2 FQNEAQ (reference sequence). CDR3 DNA sequence: TGTGCCAGCAGCCCCCCGTCCGGGGGCCTCCAAGAGACCCAGTACTTC. Protein: CASSPPSGGLQETQYF.

The rearrangement joins TRBV2 to TRBJ2-2; TRBD1 is a possible D gene (6 bases). CDR1 and CDR2 (germline): SNHLY, FYNNEI. The CDR3 contains 15 residues. Trimming removed 9 bases from V and 4 bases from J, with 18 bases in between. The CDR3 sequence: CASTLSQGTTGELFF. The CDR3 region has the DNA TGTGCCAGTACCTTATCCCAGGGGACCACCGGGGAGCTGTTTTTT.

Ten or more counts support this clonotype. The chain carries TRBV4-3 and TRBJ2-5; possibly TRBD2 for D (6 bases). V was clipped by 3 bases and J by 4 bases, with 12 bases between them. The CDR3 has 14 residues. Germline assignment: CDR1 LGHNA and CDR2 YSLEER. CDR3 sequence reads: CASSHGGISETQYF. The DNA for the CDR3 is TGCGCCAGCAGCCACGGCGGGATATCAGAGACCCAGTACTTC.

The chain combines TRBV18 with TRBJ2-1, with 8 bases matching TRBD1. From germline, CDR1 is KGHSH and CDR2 LQKENI. The V segment lost 6 bases and the J segment 8 bases; nucleotides outside the gene matches: 15. The CDR3 is made up of 16 amino acids. CDR3 DNA: TGTGCCAGCTCGCCCGACAGGGGTGGTCGGTTGGATGAGCAGTTCTTC. Protein: CASSPDRGGRLDEQFF. Full variable domain (missing parts from reference TRBV18 and TRBJ2-1): NAGVMQNPRHLVRRRGQEARLRCSPMKGHSHVYWYRQLPEEGLKFMVYLQKENIIDESGMPKERFSAEFPKEGPSILRIQQVVRGDSAAYFCASSPDRGGRLDEQFFGPGTRLTVL.

This clonotype has more than one count but fewer than ten. The chain joins TRBV29-1 to TRBJ2-1, with TRBD2 identical over 12 bases. V trimming: 6 bases; J trimming: 11 bases; junction bases outside the gene matches: 8. The CDR3 spans 13 residues. Germline assignment: CDR1 SQVTM and CDR2 ANQGSEA. The CDR3: CSVYGLAGRKQFF. As DNA, the CDR3 is TGCAGCGTCTACGGACTAGCGGGGCGGAAGCAGTTCTTC.

This clonotype was seen ten or more times. The chain is built from TRBV7-8 and TRBJ2-5; D possibly corresponds to TRBD2 (6 bases). Germline V gene sequence: CDR1 SGHVS, CDR2 FQNEAQ. The CDR3 is 17 amino acids. Trimming removed 2 bases from V and 5 bases from J, with 21 bases in between. Written as DNA, the CDR3 is TGTGCCAGCAGCTTAAGGGGTAGCGGTCTTGAGGTGGAGACCCAGTACTTC. Translated, it gives CASSLRGSGLEVETQYF.

This clonotype showed up just a few times. The J gene is TRBJ2-2, the V gene TRBV3-1; 13 bases are shared with TRBD2. Per the germline V gene, CDR1 is LGHDT and CDR2 is YNNKEL (reference sequence). CDR3 length: 18 residues. Unmatched junction bases numbered 4, after V lost 3 bases and J lost 0 bases. This CDR3 is CASSHLTSGGPNTGELFF. In DNA form, the CDR3 reads TGTGCCAGCAGCCATCTGACTAGCGGGGGGCCGAACACCGGGGAGCTGTTTTTT.

The rearrangement joins TRBV6-2 or TRBV6-3 to TRBJ2-1, with D tentatively TRBD1 or TRBD2 (5 bases each). Trimming took 4 bases from V and 4 from J, leaving 8 bases between them. Per the germline V gene, CDR1 is MNHEY and CDR2 is SVGEGT. CDR3 length: 13 residues. The CDR3 coding sequence is TGTGCCAGCAGTTGGGGGATGTACAATGAGCAGTTCTTC. Its translation: CASSWGMYNEQFF.

This clonotype showed up just a few times. This rearrangement joins TRBV6-4 to TRBJ2-3; possible D gene TRBD2, 5 bases. The CDR3 loop spans 14 amino acids. CDR1 and CDR2 from the germline V gene are MRHNA and SNTAGT. Trimming removed 6 bases from V and 4 bases from J, with 14 bases in between. CDR3 in amino acids: CASRPDRGADTQYF. CDR3 in DNA: TGTGCCAGCAGACCCGACCGGGGAGCAGATACGCAGTATTTT.

The V call is TRBV7-9, the J call TRBJ2-2; 9 nucleotides line up with TRBD1. V shed 6 bases and J 7 bases; nucleotides not matched to a gene: 6. This CDR3 has 14 amino acids. The germline gives CDR1 SEHNR, CDR2 FQNEAQ (reference sequence). The CDR3 region is CASRPSGQGGELFF. CDR3 in DNA: TGTGCCAGCAGGCCGTCGGGACAGGGCGGGGAGCTGTTTTTT. The entire variable domain, with the rest obtained from reference TRBV7-9 and TRBJ2-2, is as follows: DTGVSQNPRHKITKRGQNVTFRCDPISEHNRLYWYRQTLGQGPEFLTYFQNEAQLEKSRLLSDRFSAERPKGSFSTLEIQRTEQGDSAMYLCASRPSGQGGELFFGEGSRLTVL.

This chain links TRBV4-3 with TRBJ2-2; no clear D gene. Per the germline V gene, CDR1 is LGHNA and CDR2 is YSLEER. The CDR3 covers 16 residues. With 4 bases removed from V and 4 bases from J, the gap between germline ends came to 16 bases. This chain's CDR3 is CASSPRQERPTGELFF. As DNA, the CDR3 is TGCGCCAGCAGCCCCAGGCAGGAGAGACCCACCGGGGAGCTGTTTTTT.

The rearrangement joins TRBV7-9 to TRBJ2-5, with D perhaps TRBD2 (5 bases). The V end was cut by 5 bases, the J end by 3 bases, with 10 bases between. Germline V gene data show CDR1 as SEHNR and CDR2 as FQNEAQ (reference sequence). The CDR3 sequence is 13 residues long. The CDR3, as DNA: TGTGCCAGCAGCGTCCAGGAGGAAGAGACCCAGTACTTC. Protein sequence: CASSVQEEETQYF.

Turning to this clonotype: One end of the junction varies from germline; a read error may be responsible. The V and J genes are TRBV6-4 and TRBJ1-5; TRBD1 matches at 9 bases. The CDR3 is 15 residues long. Per germline, CDR1 MRHNA and CDR2 SNTAGT. This CDR3 reads CDSSTSTGGGQPQHF. The CDR3, as DNA: TGTGACAGCAGTACCTCGACAGGGGGTGGTCAGCCCCAGCATTTT.

The rearrangement links TRBV7-8 to TRBJ2-7, with 9 bases matching TRBD1. Trimming cost V 4 bases and J 2 bases; bases outside gene matches: 6. From germline, CDR1 is SGHVS and CDR2 FQNEAQ. This CDR3 contains 15 residues. CDR3 amino acids: CASSSLGQGPYEQYF. DNA for the CDR3: TGTGCCAGCAGCTCATTGGGACAGGGTCCCTACGAGCAGTACTTC.

This clonotype was seen only a few times. The chain has TRBV3-2 and TRBJ2-1; no DNA check was done on the table's D call, TRBD2. TRBV3-2 is a documented pseudogene. The CDR3 is made up of 17 amino acids. The CDR3: CASSQVPGLAIYNEQFF. CDR3 in DNA: TGTGCCAGCAGCCAAGTCCCGGGACTAGCAATTTACAATGAGCAGTTCTTC.

This clonotype was seen a handful of times. This sequence joins TRBV4-3 and TRBJ2-2; D perhaps matches TRBD2 (5 bases). V gave up 4 bases and J gave up 2 bases, with 14 bases separating them. Germline CDR1 is LGHNA and CDR2 is YSLEER. The CDR3 has 16 amino acids. The CDR3 sequence: CASSRGGLFNTGELFF. CDR3 nucleotide sequence: TGCGCCAGCAGCCGAGGAGGACTTTTTAACACCGGGGAGCTGTTTTTT.

This clonotype was recorded at least ten times. Written as DNA, the CDR3 is TGTGCCAGCAGTTTGGGCACCTCCTACGAGCAGTACTTC. Translated, it gives CASSLGTSYEQYF. This chain joins TRBV27 and TRBJ2-7; no reliable D call. Germline CDR1 is MNHEY and CDR2 is SMNVEV (reference sequence). This CDR3 is 13 amino acids long. V shed 3 bases and J shed 0 bases, with 6 bases lying between them.

The rearrangement joins TRBV5-1 to TRBJ2-5, with D possibly called TRBD1 or TRBD2 (5 bases each). Germline loops: CDR1 SGHRS, CDR2 YFSETQ. V lost 0 bases, J lost 5 bases, and 17 bases lay in between. This CDR3 is 16 amino acids long. CDR3 in amino acids: CASSLADTSSGETQYF. The CDR3 bases are TGCGCCAGCAGCTTGGCGGACACCTCCTCGGGGGAGACCCAGTACTTC.

This clonotype showed up just a few times. This CDR3 is CASSFRGGETQYF. DNA for the CDR3: TGTGCCAGCAGCTTTCGGGGGGGGGAGACCCAGTACTTC. This chain connects TRBV7-6 to TRBJ2-5; 8 nucleotides align to TRBD2. This CDR3 region has 13 residues. Germline V gene data show CDR1 as SGHVS and CDR2 as FNYEAQ. The V and J ends lost 3 bases and 5 bases, in that order; junction bases with no gene match: 2.

V and J are TRBV12-5 and TRBJ1-5; unclear D gene. CDR1 and CDR2 from the germline V gene are LGHNT and FRNRAP. The CDR3 length is 12 residues. V was cut by 4 bases and J by 9 bases, with 10 bases left in between. The CDR3 DNA reads as TGTGCTAGTGGTTCTGGCCCATCGCCCCAGCATTTT. Amino acids: CASGSGPSPQHF.

The V gene is TRBV25-1, the J gene TRBJ2-3, with TRBD2 identical over 7 bases. The CDR3 is 13 residues long. Trimming took 4 bases from V and 5 from J; bases not matched to a gene: 3. Germline V gene lookup returns CDR1 MGHDK and CDR2 SYGVNS. CDR3 DNA sequence: TGTGCCAGCAGTGTATGGGAGGGAGATACGCAGTATTTT. Amino acid sequence: CASSVWEGDTQYF.

This clonotype was seen only a few times. The chain links TRBV10-3 to TRBJ2-7; TRBD1 might be the D (5 bases). The CDR3 loop spans 16 amino acids. Trimming pared 0 bases from V and 5 bases from J, leaving 17 bases between. In germline, CDR1 is ENHRY, CDR2 SYGVKD. The DNA for the CDR3 is TGTGCCATCAGTGAGTCGATTTGGCCATTCAGGGACGAGCAGTACTTC. It translates to CAISESIWPFRDEQYF.

This chain uses TRBV27 with TRBJ2-7; D is unresolved. V lost 4 bases and J lost 3, with 16 bases in between. Per the germline V gene, CDR1 is MNHEY and CDR2 is SMNVEV (reference sequence). This CDR3 is built from 15 residues. In nucleotides, the CDR3 is TGTGCCAGCAGTTCATATAAGGCGAACCGCTACGAGCAGTACTTC. It codes for CASSSYKANRYEQYF.

This clonotype was counted between two and nine times. V and J are TRBV6-1 and TRBJ1-4; TRBD1 agrees at 7 bases. The CDR3 contains 15 residues. CDR1 and CDR2 from the germline V gene are MNHNS and SASEGT. V lost 5 bases, J lost 8 bases, and 11 bases stayed unmatched. Written as DNA, the CDR3 is TGTGCCAGCAGTACCCCGACAGGGAGGGCCGAAAAACTGTTTTTT. Its translation: CASSTPTGRAEKLFF.

The J gene is TRBJ2-1, the V gene TRBV11-2; D may match TRBD1 or TRBD2 (5 bases each). Looked up from germline, CDR1 is SGHAT and CDR2 is FQNNGV. Trimming left V 3 bases short and J 11 bases short, with 8 bases between. The CDR3 contains 11 residues. CDR3 nucleotides: TGTGCCAGCAGCTTTGGGGGAAAGCAGTTCTTC. This translates into CASSFGGKQFF.

In this sample, this clonotype turned up a few times. This chain links TRBV5-1 with TRBJ2-3, with D possibly matching TRBD2 (7 bases). The germline V gene has CDR1 SGHRS and CDR2 YFSETQ. Trimming left V 2 bases short and J 1 base short, with 11 bases between. CDR3 length equals 15 residues. The CDR3, as DNA: TGCGCCAGCAGCTTAGTGCGGGGGCGCACAGATACGCAGTATTTT. Protein product: CASSLVRGRTDTQYF.

This clonotype was counted at least ten times. The CDR3 here is CASSQEGAGYEQYF. The CDR3 DNA reads as TGCGCCAGCAGCCAAGAGGGGGCAGGTTACGAGCAGTACTTC. The chain is built from TRBV4-1 and TRBJ2-7; D possibly corresponds to TRBD1 (6 bases). V dropped 0 bases and J dropped 4 bases, with 10 bases sitting between them. This CDR3 has 14 residues. Per the germline V gene, CDR1 is MGHRA and CDR2 is YSYEKL.

This clonotype came up a few times. V gene TRBV7-9 combines with J gene TRBJ2-7; 7 positions match TRBD1. J lost 4 bases, V lost 5 bases, and 14 bases had no gene match. The CDR3 has 16 amino acids. Germline V gene data show CDR1 as SEHNR and CDR2 as FQNEAQ (reference sequence). The CDR3 region has the DNA TGTGCCAGCAGCCAGTACTCCGGGACAGCCAGATACGAGCAGTACTTC. Protein sequence: CASSQYSGTARYEQYF.

There are a few counts of this clonotype. The CDR3 spells CASSLPTRDRPEAFF. CDR3 in DNA: TGTGCCAGCAGCCTACCGACTAGAGACAGGCCTGAAGCTTTCTTT. The V call is TRBV7-9, the J call TRBJ1-1; a weak D match, TRBD1 (6 bases). CDR3 size: 15 residues. The germline V gene encodes CDR1 SEHNR and CDR2 FQNEAQ (reference sequence). V was cut by 5 bases and J by 6 bases, with 19 bases left in between.

In its sample, this clonotype was seen many times. This chain joins TRBV29-1 and TRBJ1-2, with 7 bases lining up with TRBD1. The CDR3 has 15 amino acids. The junction had 10 bases not matched to a gene; V was cut back by 0 bases and J by 6 bases. Per germline, CDR1 SQVTM and CDR2 ANQGSEA. The CDR3 DNA reads as TGCAGCGTTGAAGATCGAGGGGGCGAGGGGAATGGCTACACCTTC. Protein sequence: CSVEDRGGEGNGYTF.

This clonotype was counted a few times. This chain links TRBV25-1 with TRBJ2-3; maybe TRBD1 (5 bases). Germline V lookup: CDR1 MGHDK, CDR2 SYGVNS. Trimming stripped 7 bases from V and 2 bases from J, with 13 bases between. The CDR3 is 14 residues long. CDR3 protein: CASNLKGPTDTQYF. CDR3 DNA: TGTGCCAGCAACCTAAAGGGGCCCACAGATACGCAGTATTTT.

V usage is TRBV23-1 and J usage is TRBJ2-1; D is tentatively TRBD1 or TRBD2 (5 bases each). TRBV23-1 is placed among ORFs of uncertain function. Trimming removed 2 bases at V and 4 bases at J, with 12 bases between. The CDR3 extends over 15 amino acids. As DNA, the CDR3 is TGCGCCAGCAGTCAACCGGGACCATTTTACAATGAGCAGTTCTTC. Translated: CASSQPGPFYNEQFF.